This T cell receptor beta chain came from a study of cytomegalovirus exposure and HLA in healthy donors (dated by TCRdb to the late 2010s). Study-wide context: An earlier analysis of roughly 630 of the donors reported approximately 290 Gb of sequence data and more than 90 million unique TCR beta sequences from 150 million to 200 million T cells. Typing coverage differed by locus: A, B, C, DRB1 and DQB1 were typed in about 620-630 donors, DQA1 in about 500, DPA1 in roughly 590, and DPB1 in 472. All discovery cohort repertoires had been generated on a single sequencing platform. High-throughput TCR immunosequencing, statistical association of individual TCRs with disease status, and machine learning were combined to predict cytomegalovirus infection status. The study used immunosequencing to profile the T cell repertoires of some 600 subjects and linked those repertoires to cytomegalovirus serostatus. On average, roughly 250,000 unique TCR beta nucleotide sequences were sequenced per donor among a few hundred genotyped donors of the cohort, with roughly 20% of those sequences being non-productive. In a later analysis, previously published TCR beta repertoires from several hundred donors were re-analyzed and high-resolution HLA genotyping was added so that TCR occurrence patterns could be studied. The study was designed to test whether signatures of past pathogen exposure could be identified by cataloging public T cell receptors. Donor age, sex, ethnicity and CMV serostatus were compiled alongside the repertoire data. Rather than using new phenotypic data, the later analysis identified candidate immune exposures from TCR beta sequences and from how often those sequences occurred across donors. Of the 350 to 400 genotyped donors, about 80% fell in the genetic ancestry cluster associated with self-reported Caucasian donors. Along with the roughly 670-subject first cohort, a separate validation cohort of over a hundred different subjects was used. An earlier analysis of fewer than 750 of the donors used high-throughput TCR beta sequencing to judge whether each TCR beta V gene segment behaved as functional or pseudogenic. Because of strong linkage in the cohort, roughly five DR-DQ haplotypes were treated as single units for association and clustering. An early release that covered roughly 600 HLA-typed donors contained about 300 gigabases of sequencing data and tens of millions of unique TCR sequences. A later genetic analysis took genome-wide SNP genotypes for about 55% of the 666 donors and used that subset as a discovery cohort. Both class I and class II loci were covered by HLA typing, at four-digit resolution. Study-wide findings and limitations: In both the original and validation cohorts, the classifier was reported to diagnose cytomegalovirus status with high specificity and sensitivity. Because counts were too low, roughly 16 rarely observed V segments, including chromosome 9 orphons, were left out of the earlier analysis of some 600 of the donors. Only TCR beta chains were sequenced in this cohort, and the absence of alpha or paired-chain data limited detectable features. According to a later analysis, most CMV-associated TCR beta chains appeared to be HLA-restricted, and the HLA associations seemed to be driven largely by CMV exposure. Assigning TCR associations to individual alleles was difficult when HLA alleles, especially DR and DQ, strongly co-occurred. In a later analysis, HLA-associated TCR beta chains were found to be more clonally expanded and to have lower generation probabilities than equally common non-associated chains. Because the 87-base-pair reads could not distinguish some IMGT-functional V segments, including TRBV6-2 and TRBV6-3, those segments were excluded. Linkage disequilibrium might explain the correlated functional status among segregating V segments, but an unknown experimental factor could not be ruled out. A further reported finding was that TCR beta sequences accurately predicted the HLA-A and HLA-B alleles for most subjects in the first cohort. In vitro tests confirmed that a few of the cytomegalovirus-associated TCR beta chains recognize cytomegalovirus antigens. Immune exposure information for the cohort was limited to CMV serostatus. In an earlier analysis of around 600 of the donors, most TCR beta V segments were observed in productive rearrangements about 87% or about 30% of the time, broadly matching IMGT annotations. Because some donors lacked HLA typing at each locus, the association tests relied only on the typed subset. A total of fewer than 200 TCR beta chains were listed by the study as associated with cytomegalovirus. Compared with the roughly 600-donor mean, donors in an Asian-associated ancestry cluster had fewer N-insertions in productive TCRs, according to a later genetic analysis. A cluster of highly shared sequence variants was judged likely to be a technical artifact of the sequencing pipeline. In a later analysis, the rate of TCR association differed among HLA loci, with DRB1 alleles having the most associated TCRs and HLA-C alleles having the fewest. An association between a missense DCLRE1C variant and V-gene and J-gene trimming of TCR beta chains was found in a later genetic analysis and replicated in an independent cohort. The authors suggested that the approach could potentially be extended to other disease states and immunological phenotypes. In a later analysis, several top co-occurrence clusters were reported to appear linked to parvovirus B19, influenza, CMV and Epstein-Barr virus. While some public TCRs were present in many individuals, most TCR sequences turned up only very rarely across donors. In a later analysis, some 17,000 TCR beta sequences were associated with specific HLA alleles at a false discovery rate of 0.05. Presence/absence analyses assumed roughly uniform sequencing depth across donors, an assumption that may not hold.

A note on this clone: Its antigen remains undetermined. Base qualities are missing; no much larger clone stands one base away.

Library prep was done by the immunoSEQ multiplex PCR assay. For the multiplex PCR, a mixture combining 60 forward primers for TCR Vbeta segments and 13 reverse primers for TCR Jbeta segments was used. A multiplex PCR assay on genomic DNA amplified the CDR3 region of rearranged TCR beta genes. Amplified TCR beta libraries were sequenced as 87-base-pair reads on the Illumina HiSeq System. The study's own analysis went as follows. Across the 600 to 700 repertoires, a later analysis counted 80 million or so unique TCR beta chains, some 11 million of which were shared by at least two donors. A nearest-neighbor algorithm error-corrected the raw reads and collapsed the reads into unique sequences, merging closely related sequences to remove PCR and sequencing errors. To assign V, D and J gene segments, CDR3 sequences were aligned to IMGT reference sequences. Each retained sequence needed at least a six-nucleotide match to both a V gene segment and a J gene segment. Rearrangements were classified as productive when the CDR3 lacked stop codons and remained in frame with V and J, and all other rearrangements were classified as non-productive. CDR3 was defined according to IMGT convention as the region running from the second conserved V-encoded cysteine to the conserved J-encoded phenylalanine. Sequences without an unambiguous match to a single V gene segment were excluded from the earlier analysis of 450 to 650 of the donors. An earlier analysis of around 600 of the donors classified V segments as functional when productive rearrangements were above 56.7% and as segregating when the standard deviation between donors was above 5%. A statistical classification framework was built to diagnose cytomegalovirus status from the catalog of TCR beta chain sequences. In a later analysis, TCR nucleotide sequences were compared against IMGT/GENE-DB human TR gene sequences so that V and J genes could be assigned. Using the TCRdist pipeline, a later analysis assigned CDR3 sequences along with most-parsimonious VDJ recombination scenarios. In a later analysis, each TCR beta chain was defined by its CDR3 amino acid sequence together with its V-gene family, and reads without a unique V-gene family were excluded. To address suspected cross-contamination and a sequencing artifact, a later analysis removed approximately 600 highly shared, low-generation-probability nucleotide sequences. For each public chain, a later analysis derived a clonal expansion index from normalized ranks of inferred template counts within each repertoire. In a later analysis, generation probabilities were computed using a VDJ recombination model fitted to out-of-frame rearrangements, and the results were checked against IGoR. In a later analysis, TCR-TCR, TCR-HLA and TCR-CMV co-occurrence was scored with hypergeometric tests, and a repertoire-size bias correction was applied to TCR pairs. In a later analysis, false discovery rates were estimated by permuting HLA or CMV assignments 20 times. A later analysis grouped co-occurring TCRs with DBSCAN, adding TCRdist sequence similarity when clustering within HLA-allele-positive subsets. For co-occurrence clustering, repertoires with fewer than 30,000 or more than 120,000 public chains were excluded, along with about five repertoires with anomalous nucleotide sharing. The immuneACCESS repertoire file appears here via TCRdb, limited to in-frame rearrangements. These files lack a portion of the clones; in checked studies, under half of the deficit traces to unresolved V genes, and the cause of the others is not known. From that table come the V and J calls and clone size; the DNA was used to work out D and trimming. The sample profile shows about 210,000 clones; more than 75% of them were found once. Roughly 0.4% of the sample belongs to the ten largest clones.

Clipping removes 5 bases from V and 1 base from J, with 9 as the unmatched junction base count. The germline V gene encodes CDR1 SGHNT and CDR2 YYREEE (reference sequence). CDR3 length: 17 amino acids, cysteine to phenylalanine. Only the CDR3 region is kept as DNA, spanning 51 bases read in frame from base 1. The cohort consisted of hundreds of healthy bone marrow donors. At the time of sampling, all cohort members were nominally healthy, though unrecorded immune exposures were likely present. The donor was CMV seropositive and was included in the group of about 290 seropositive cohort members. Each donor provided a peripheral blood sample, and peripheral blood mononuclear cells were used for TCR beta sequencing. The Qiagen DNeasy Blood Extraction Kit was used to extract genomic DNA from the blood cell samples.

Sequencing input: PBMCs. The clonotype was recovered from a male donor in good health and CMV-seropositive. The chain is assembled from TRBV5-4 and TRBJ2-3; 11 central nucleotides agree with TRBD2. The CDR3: CASSPERTSGRTDTQYF. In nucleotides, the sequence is TGTGCCAGCAGTCCTGAGAGGACTAGCGGGCGCACAGATACGCAGTATTTT.